Following are 28 T cell receptor beta chains from one sample sequenced in a study of cytomegalovirus exposure and HLA in healthy donors. The PCR contained 60 Vbeta and 13 Jbeta primers. The repertoire was sequenced with immunoSEQ multiplex PCR; TCRdb's copy has only in-frame clones and lacks some. The table has 85,000 to 90,000 clones, around 90% seen once. The sequencing input was PBMCs. The source of these receptors is a man younger than 35 in good health and CMV-seronegative.

The chain employs TRBV27 and TRBJ2-1; 14 nucleotides agree with TRBD2. Per the germline V gene, CDR1 is MNHEY and CDR2 is SMNVEV (reference sequence). CDR3 size: 16 residues. V lost 0 bases, J lost 8 bases, and 3 bases stayed unmatched. CDR3 sequence: CASSLSGLAGVDEQFF. CDR3 bases: TGTGCCAGCAGTTTATCGGGACTAGCGGGGGTCGATGAGCAGTTCTTC.

The V gene is TRBV6-5, the J gene TRBJ2-2, with D maybe TRBD2 (7 bases). The CDR3 covers 15 residues. Trimming pared 6 bases from V and 1 base from J, leaving 12 bases between. Germline CDR1 MNHEY, CDR2 SVGAGI. CDR3 in amino acids: CASRGGPQNTGELFF. As DNA, the CDR3 is TGTGCCAGCAGGGGGGGGCCTCAGAACACCGGGGAGCTGTTTTTT.

The V call is TRBV28, the J call TRBJ2-1; 7 nucleotides match TRBD2. CDR1 is MDHEN, CDR2 SYDVKM, per germline. The CDR3 length is 19 residues. V trimming: 5 bases; J trimming: 0 bases; junction bases outside the gene matches: 16. The CDR3 bases are TGTGCCAGCAGTGCTCGAGCTAGCGGCCTCTTTAGCTCCTACAATGAGCAGTTCTTC. It translates to CASSARASGLFSSYNEQFF.

The chain has TRBV28 and TRBJ1-5, with 12 bases that match TRBD1. V gave up 6 bases and J gave up 1 base; unmatched junction bases: 13. The CDR3 is 19 amino acids. The germline gives CDR1 MDHEN, CDR2 SYDVKM. The CDR3 sequence: CASRGPPGQGALSNQPQHF. CDR3 nucleotides: TGTGCCAGCAGGGGACCCCCGGGACAGGGGGCCTTGAGCAATCAGCCCCAGCATTTT.

CDR3 sequence (DNA): TGTGCCAGCAGGACAGGGACAGGGGGCGTCTTATACGAGCAGTACTTC. Protein sequence: CASRTGTGGVLYEQYF. The gene calls are TRBV28 and TRBJ2-7, with 12 bases identical to TRBD1. The CDR3 sequence is 16 residues long. Germline loops: CDR1 MDHEN, CDR2 SYDVKM. The V segment lost 6 bases and the J segment 4 bases; nucleotides outside the gene matches: 10. Looking up the rest from reference TRBV28 and TRBJ2-7 gives the full variable domain: DVKVTQSSRYLVKRTGEKVFLECVQDMDHENMFWYRQDPGLGLRLIYFSYDVKMKEKGDIPEGYSVSREKKERFSLILESASTNQTSMYLCASRTGTGGVLYEQYFGPGTRLTVT.

This clone was found once. The rearrangement joins TRBV19 to TRBJ2-6; D is possibly TRBD1 (6 bases). V was trimmed by 7 bases and J by 4 bases, leaving 17 bases between them. Germline-derived CDR1 and CDR2 are LNHDA and SQIVND (reference sequence). CDR3 length: 16 amino acids. The CDR3 DNA reads as TGTGCCAGTACCAGGGGACGCAGAACCGGGGCCAACGTCCTGACTTTC. Its translation is CASTRGRRTGANVLTF.

The rearrangement joins TRBV5-4 to TRBJ2-1; TRBD1 matches 7 bases. Trimming removed 6 bases from V and 6 bases from J; junction bases left unmatched: 6. Germline CDR1 and CDR2: SGHNT and YYREEE (reference sequence). The CDR3 contains 13 residues. The CDR3 reads CASNPGQTNEQFF. The CDR3 DNA follows: TGTGCCAGCAACCCGGGACAGACCAATGAGCAGTTCTTC. The full variable domain, with the rest looked up from reference TRBV5-4 and TRBJ2-1, is ETGVTQSPTHLIKTRGQQVTLRCSSQSGHNTVSWYQQALGQGPQFIFQYYREEENGRGNFPPRFSGLQFPNYSSELNVNALELDDSALYLCASNPGQTNEQFFGPGTRLTVL.

This chain connects TRBV19 to TRBJ1-4; the D is unclear. The CDR3 totals 11 residues. Trimming removed 7 bases at V and 6 bases at J, with 6 bases between. CDR1 is LNHDA, CDR2 SQIVND, per germline (reference sequence). The CDR3 spells CASTADEKLFF. CDR3 nucleotides: TGTGCCAGTACGGCGGATGAAAAACTGTTTTTT. The variable domain in full, completed from reference TRBV19 and TRBJ1-4, reads DGGITQSPKYLFRKEGQNVTLSCEQNLNHDAMYWYRQDPGQGLRLIYYSQIVNDFQKGDIAEGYSVSREKKESFPLTVTSAQKNPTAFYLCASTADEKLFFGSGTQLSVL.

V usage is TRBV5-1 and J usage is TRBJ1-2; D is ambiguous. Trimming cost V 4 bases and J 8 bases, with 21 bases left between them. The CDR3 is 15 residues long. CDR1 is SGHRS, CDR2 YFSETQ, per germline. The CDR3 loop reads CASSRLEISGEGYTF. The CDR3 DNA follows: TGCGCCAGCAGCCGGTTGGAAATAAGCGGGGAAGGCTACACCTTC.

The chain uses TRBV6-4 and TRBJ2-5, with D unresolved. This CDR3 contains 14 residues. Germline CDR1 is MRHNA and CDR2 is SNTAGT. V lost 5 bases, J lost 11 bases, and 21 bases lay in between. In nucleotides, the CDR3 is TGTGCCAGCAGTCCCATCCGAACCAAGGCCGGGCAGTACTTC. This sequence encodes CASSPIRTKAGQYF.

The chain links TRBV6-5 to TRBJ1-4; D gene ambiguous. V was shortened by 8 bases and J by 3 bases, with 16 bases between the two germline ends. The CDR3 has 15 amino acids. Germline V gives CDR1 MNHEY, CDR2 SVGAGI. The CDR3 sequence is CASRQPGAANEKLFF. The CDR3 region has the DNA TGTGCCAGCCGCCAGCCTGGCGCGGCTAATGAAAAACTGTTTTTT.

J is TRBJ2-7 and V is TRBV10-3, with 15 bases matching TRBD2. CDR1 ENHRY and CDR2 SYGVKD come from the germline V gene. The CDR3 sequence is 16 residues long. With V trimmed by 3 bases and J by 6 bases, 6 bases remained unmatched. The CDR3 loop reads CAISDPGLAGGGEQYF. CDR3 in DNA: TGTGCCATCAGTGACCCGGGACTAGCGGGAGGTGGCGAGCAGTACTTC.

The rearrangement uses TRBV5-6 and TRBJ2-5, with 14 bases aligning to TRBD2. The CDR3 totals 16 residues. From germline, CDR1 is SGHDT and CDR2 YYEEEE. Trimming cost V 4 bases and J 11 bases; bases outside gene matches: 13. CDR3 protein: CASSGGGLAGVYEQYF. CDR3 nucleotides: TGTGCCAGCAGCGGGGGGGGACTAGCGGGAGTATATGAGCAGTACTTC.

Regarding this clone: The junction does not match germline at one end; this may be a read error. The chain uses TRBV27 and TRBJ2-3, with TRBD1 as a possible D gene (5 bases). The CDR3 loop spans 13 amino acids. Germline V gene lookup returns CDR1 MNHEY and CDR2 SMNVEV (reference sequence). The CDR3 protein is CASSASLTGTQYF. CDR3 nucleotides: TGTGCCAGCAGTGCCTCCCTTACAGGTACGCAGTATTTT.

The chain couples TRBV5-1 to TRBJ1-6; 8 nucleotides line up with TRBD1. This CDR3 spans 13 amino acids. V dropped 9 bases and J dropped 7; count of bases not matched to a gene: 6. Per the germline V gene, CDR1 is SGHRS and CDR2 is YFSETQ. The CDR3: CATPRDRNSPLHF. The CDR3 coding sequence is TGCGCCACCCCCCGGGACAGGAATTCACCCCTCCACTTT.

The chain combines TRBV4-1 with TRBJ1-5, with 7 bases identical to TRBD1. CDR3 size: 14 residues. Germline V lookup: CDR1 MGHRA, CDR2 YSYEKL. V dropped 3 bases and J dropped 9; count of bases not matched to a gene: 8. CDR3 nucleotides: TGCGCCAGCAGCCACAGGGGGTCCCCAGGGCCCCAGCATTTT. This sequence encodes CASSHRGSPGPQHF.

The chain is built from TRBV5-1 and TRBJ2-4; D might be TRBD1 (5 bases). CDR1 and CDR2 from the germline V gene are SGHRS and YFSETQ. V was shortened by 7 bases and J by 3 bases, with 20 bases between the two germline ends. CDR3 size: 16 residues. The CDR3 nucleotides are TGCGCCAGCTACCCCGACCCAGGGCAGGGCAAAAACATTCAGTACTTC. This sequence encodes CASYPDPGQGKNIQYF.

This clone was observed a single time. This chain links TRBV4-1 with TRBJ1-1; unclear D gene. V dropped 0 bases and J dropped 4 bases, with 9 bases sitting between them. This CDR3 region has 14 residues. The germline gives CDR1 MGHRA, CDR2 YSYEKL. In nucleotides, the CDR3 is TGCGCCAGCAGCCAAGAGAACGGGTTCACTGAAGCTTTCTTT. This translates into CASSQENGFTEAFF.

The chain joins TRBV5-1 to TRBJ2-3; 14 nucleotides line up with TRBD2. The CDR3 has 16 amino acids. Trimming cost V 4 bases and J 5 bases; bases outside gene matches: 6. The V gene's germline CDR1 is SGHRS and CDR2 YFSETQ. This CDR3 is CASSPGLAGVIDTQYF. The CDR3 DNA sequence: TGCGCCAGCAGCCCGGGACTAGCGGGAGTTATAGATACGCAGTATTTT.

In this sample, this clone turned up a few times. The rearrangement links TRBV4-2 to TRBJ1-1; 10 bases fit TRBD1. J gave up 3 bases and V 3 bases, and 7 bases lay outside the gene matches. Looked up from germline, CDR1 is LGHNA and CDR2 is YNFKEQ. This CDR3 is 16 amino acids long. CDR3 region: CASSHDRGRGDTEAFF. In DNA form, the CDR3 reads TGTGCCAGCAGCCACGACAGGGGGCGCGGAGACACTGAAGCTTTCTTT.

The count of this clone is one. The V call is TRBV5-8, the J call TRBJ2-1; TRBD2 matches 9 bases. The V gene's germline CDR1 is SGHTS and CDR2 YDEGEE. Trimming cost V 1 base and J 8 bases; bases outside gene matches: 7. CDR3 size: 15 residues. CDR3 residues: CASSLFSGREHEQFF. The CDR3 coding sequence is TGTGCCAGCAGCTTGTTTAGCGGGAGAGAGCATGAGCAGTTCTTC.

The CDR3 sequence is CASQRTFNTGELFF. The CDR3 bases are TGTGCCAGCCAACGGACATTTAACACCGGGGAGCTGTTTTTT. This chain uses TRBV2 with TRBJ2-2, with D possibly TRBD1 on 5 matching bases. The CDR3 runs 14 residues. Trimming stripped 8 bases from V and 2 bases from J, with 12 bases between. Germline V CDR1 and CDR2: SNHLY, FYNNEI.

This clone showed up just once. The chain employs TRBV11-3 and TRBJ2-7; 7 bases are shared with TRBD1. Germline trimming cut 5 bases from V and 6 bases from J; bases unmatched to any gene: 7. CDR3 length: 13 amino acids. Per the germline V gene, CDR1 is SGHNT and CDR2 is YENEEA. The CDR3: CASSTRQGSEQYF. The CDR3 coding sequence is TGTGCCAGCAGCACCCGACAGGGCTCCGAGCAGTACTTC.

The rearrangement uses TRBV9 and TRBJ2-1; weak D call: TRBD1 (6 bases). The CDR3 sequence is 16 residues long. CDR1 is SGDLS and CDR2 is YYNGEE in the germline V gene. Trimming pared 4 bases from V and 5 bases from J, leaving 19 bases between. For the CDR3, the DNA is TGTGCCAGCAGCCCCGACCTTAGGGGACAACACAATGAGCAGTTCTTC. Translating gives CASSPDLRGQHNEQFF.

This chain links TRBV5-1 with TRBJ2-7; D is unresolved. This CDR3 region has 13 residues. Germline V CDR1 and CDR2: SGHRS, YFSETQ. Trimming cost V 0 bases and J 3 bases, with 7 bases left between them. The CDR3 DNA sequence: TGCGCCAGCAGCTTGGCTACGTTCTACGAGCAGTACTTC. Residues: CASSLATFYEQYF. The whole variable domain, remainder taken from reference TRBV5-1 and TRBJ2-7, is KAGVTQTPRYLIKTRGQQVTLSCSPISGHRSVSWYQQTPGQGLQFLFEYFSETQRNKGNFPGRFSGRQFSNSRSEMNVSTLELGDSALYLCASSLATFYEQYFGPGTRLTVT.

V and J are TRBV13 and TRBJ2-7; weak D call: TRBD1 (5 bases). V lost 2 bases, J lost 6 bases, and 17 bases lay in between. Germline V gene sequence: CDR1 PRHDT, CDR2 FYEKMQ (reference sequence). This CDR3 contains 15 residues. The CDR3: CASSLRGAALSEQYF. The CDR3 coding sequence is TGTGCCAGCAGCTTAAGGGGCGCGGCCTTGAGCGAGCAGTACTTC.

This chain links TRBV7-8 with TRBJ2-2; D is undetermined. V was cut by 5 bases and J by 0 bases, with 13 bases left in between. The germline V gene encodes CDR1 SGHVS and CDR2 FQNEAQ. The CDR3 spans 16 residues. In nucleotides, the CDR3 is TGTGCCAGCAGCCCCGTGTTGAGATCGAACACCGGGGAGCTGTTTTTT. Its translation: CASSPVLRSNTGELFF.

The chain joins TRBV2 to TRBJ2-5, with unresolved D. From germline, CDR1 is SNHLY and CDR2 FYNNEI. The CDR3 loop spans 10 amino acids. V was trimmed by 8 bases and J by 5 bases, leaving 6 bases between them. As DNA, the CDR3 is TGTGCCAGCTCGCGGGAGACCCAGTACTTC. As protein: CASSRETQYF.